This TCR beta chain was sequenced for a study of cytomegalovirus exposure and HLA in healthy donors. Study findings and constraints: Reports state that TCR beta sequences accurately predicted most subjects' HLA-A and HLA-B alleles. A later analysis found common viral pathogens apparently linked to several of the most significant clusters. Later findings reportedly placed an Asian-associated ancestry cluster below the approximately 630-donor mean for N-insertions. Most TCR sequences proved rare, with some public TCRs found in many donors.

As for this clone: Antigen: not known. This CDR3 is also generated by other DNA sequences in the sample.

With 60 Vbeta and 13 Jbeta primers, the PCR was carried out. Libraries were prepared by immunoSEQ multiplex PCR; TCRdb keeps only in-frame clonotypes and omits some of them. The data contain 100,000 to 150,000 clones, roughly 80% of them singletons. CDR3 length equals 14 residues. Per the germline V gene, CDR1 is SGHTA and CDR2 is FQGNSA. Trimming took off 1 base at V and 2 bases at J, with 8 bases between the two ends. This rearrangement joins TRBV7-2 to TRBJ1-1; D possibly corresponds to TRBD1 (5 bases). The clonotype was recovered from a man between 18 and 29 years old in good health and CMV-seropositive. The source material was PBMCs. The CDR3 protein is CASSLVRGNTEAFF. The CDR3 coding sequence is TGTGCCAGCAGCTTAGTTAGGGGAAACACTGAAGCTTTCTTT.